This TCR beta chain was sequenced for a study of CD8+ T cells in alopecia areata. Trimming took off 4 bases at V and 8 bases at J, with 6 bases between the two ends. CDR3 length: 11 amino acids. Germline CDR1 and CDR2: SGHVS and FQNEAQ. This clone showed up just once. The treatment was: oral pan-JAK inhibitor, 5-10 mg twice daily. Reverse transcribed after extraction, RNA yielded cDNA as the sequencing template. The method was immunoSEQ multiplex PCR; TCRdb's version includes in-frame clones alone and lacks a portion of them. The sample has 90,000 to 100,000 clones; 60% to 65% are singletons. This rearrangement joins TRBV7-8 to TRBJ2-1, with D unclear. The input for sequencing was CD8+ T cells sorted from blood, taken at week 4, from a patient treated with tofacitinib. The sequence derives from a human donor with alopecia areata. CDR3 protein: CASSSLDEQFF. The CDR3 region has the DNA TGTGCCAGCAGCTCATTGGATGAGCAGTTCTTC.